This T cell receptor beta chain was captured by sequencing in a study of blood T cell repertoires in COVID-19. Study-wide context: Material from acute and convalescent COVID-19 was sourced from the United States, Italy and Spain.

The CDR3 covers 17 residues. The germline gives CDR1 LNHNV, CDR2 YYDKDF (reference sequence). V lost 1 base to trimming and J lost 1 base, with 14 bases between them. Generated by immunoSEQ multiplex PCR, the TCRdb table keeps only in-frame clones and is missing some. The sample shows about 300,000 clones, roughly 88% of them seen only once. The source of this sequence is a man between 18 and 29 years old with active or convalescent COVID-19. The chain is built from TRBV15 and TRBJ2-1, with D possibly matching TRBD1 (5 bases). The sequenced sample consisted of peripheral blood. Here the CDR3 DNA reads TGTGCCACCAGCAGAGTGATAGGGGTAGGGTCCTACAATGAGCAGTTCTTC. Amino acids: CATSRVIGVGSYNEQFF. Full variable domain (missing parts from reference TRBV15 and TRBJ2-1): DAMVIQNPRYQVTQFGKPVTLSCSQTLNHNVMYWYQQKSSQAPKLLFHYYDKDFNNEADTPDNFQSRRPNTSFCFLDIRSPGLGDTAMYLCATSRVIGVGSYNEQFFGPGTRLTVL.